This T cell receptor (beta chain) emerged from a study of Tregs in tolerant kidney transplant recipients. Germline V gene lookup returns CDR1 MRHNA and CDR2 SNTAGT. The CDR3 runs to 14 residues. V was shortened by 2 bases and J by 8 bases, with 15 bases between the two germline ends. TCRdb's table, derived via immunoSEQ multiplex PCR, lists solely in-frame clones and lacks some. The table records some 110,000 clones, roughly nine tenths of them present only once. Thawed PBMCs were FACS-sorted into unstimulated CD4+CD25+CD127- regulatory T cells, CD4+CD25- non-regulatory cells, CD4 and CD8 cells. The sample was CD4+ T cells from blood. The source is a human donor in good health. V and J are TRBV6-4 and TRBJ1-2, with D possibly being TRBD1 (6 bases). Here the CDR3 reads CASSDVGQGTGYTF. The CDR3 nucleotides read TGTGCCAGCAGTGACGTCGGCCAGGGGACAGGCTACACCTTC.